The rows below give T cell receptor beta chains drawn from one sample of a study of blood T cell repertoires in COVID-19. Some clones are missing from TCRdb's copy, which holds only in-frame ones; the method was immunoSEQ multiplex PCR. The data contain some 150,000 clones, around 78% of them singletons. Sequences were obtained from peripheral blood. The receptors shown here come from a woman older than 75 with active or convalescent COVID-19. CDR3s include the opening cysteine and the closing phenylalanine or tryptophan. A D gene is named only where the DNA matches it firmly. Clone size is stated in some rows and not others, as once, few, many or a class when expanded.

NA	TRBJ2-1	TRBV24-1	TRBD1	CATSDPGQGIEEQFF	TGTGCCACCAGTGATCCGGGACAGGGGATCGAGGAGCAGTTCTTC
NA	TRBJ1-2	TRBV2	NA	CASSLGGAGGYTF	TGTGCCAGCAGCCTGGGGGGGGCAGGTGGCTACACCTTC
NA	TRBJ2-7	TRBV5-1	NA	CASSSVPGKHEQYF	TGCGCCAGCAGCTCGGTGCCGGGAAAACACGAGCAGTACTTC
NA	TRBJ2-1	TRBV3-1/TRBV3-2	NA	CASSQNGGGNEQFF	TGTGCCAGCAGCCAAAACGGTGGGGGGAATGAGCAGTTCTTC
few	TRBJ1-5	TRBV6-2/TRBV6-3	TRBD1	CASSYSSGTGGLGNQPQHF	TGTGCCAGCAGTTACTCCTCCGGGACAGGGGGTCTTGGGAATCAGCCCCAGCATTTT
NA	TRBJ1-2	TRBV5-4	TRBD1	CASSPNGGTGVRYTF	TGTGCCAGCAGCCCAAACGGAGGGACAGGGGTCCGCTACACCTTC
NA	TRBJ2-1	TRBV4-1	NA	CASSQGPGDQRGNEQFF	TGCGCCAGCAGCCAAGGGCCGGGAGACCAACGCGGCAATGAGCAGTTCTTC
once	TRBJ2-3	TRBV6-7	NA	CASSYSKRQVPTDTQYF	TGTGCCAGCAGTTACTCAAAACGACAGGTACCCACAGATACGCAGTATTTT
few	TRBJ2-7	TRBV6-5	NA	CASSYSADSYEQYF	TGTGCCAGCAGTTACTCGGCAGACTCCTACGAGCAGTACTTC
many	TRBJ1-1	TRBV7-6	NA	CASSDTRLGGTEAFF	TGTGCCAGCAGTGATACACGCTTAGGGGGCACTGAAGCTTTCTTT
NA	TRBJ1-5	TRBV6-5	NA	CASSARDKGNQPQHF	TGTGCCAGCAGCGCAAGGGACAAAGGCAATCAGCCCCAGCATTTT
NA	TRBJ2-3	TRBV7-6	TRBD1	CASSLGQGVSTDTQYF	TGTGCCAGCAGCTTGGGACAGGGCGTTAGCACAGATACGCAGTATTTT
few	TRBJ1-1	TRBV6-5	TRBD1	CASRTGGKAEAFF	TGTGCCAGCAGGACAGGGGGCAAAGCTGAAGCTTTCTTT
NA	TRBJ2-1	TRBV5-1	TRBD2	CASSSGGSSYNEQFF	TGCGCCAGCAGCAGCGGGGGGTCCTCCTACAATGAGCAGTTCTTC
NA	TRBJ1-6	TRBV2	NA	CASRGGVNSPLHF	TGTGCCAGCAGGGGCGGGGTCAATTCACCCCTCCACTTT
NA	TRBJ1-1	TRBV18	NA	CASSPVQENTEAFF	TGTGCCAGCTCACCCGTACAGGAAAACACTGAAGCTTTCTTT
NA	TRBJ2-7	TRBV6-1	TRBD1	CASSEDRGRWEQYF	TGTGCCAGCAGTGAAGACAGGGGGCGTTGGGAACAGTACTTC
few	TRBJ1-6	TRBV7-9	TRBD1	CASSARQGPASPLHF	TGTGCCAGCAGCGCCAGACAGGGTCCGGCTTCACCCCTCCACTTT
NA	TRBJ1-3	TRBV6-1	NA	CASTARGSGNTIYF	TGTGCCAGCACGGCCAGGGGATCTGGAAACACCATATATTTT
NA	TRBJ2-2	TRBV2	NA	CASSGSGLHTGELFF	TGTGCCAGCAGTGGTTCGGGACTCCACACCGGGGAGCTGTTTTTT
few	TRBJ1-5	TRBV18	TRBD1	CASSPTGGQPQHF	TGTGCCAGCTCACCGACAGGGGGTCAGCCCCAGCATTTT
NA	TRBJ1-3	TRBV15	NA	CATSRDRGQTSGNTIYF	TGTGCCACCAGCAGAGATCGCGGACAGACATCTGGAAACACCATATATTTT
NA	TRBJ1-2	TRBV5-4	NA	CASSLQGTYGYTF	TGTGCCAGCAGCTTGCAGGGTACCTATGGCTACACCTTC
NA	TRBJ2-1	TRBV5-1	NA	CASSRGGVDNEQFF	TGCGCCAGCAGCAGAGGGGGTGTCGACAATGAGCAGTTCTTC
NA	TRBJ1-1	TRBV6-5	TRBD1	CASRRTGGVFEAFF	TGTGCCAGCAGACGCACAGGGGGCGTCTTTGAAGCTTTCTTT
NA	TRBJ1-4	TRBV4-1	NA	CASSQGPRTATNEKLFF	TGCGCCAGCAGCCAAGGGCCTCGGACAGCAACTAATGAAAAACTGTTTTTT
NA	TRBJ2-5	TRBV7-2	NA	CASSLAGGLQYF	TGTGCCAGCAGCTTAGCGGGGGGACTTCAGTACTTC
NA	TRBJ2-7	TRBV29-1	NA	CSATTDSRYEQYF	TGCAGCGCAACGACAGATTCCCGCTACGAGCAGTACTTC
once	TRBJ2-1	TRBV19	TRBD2	CASSIKTSGGPGEQFF	TGTGCCAGTAGTATCAAGACTAGCGGGGGCCCAGGTGAGCAGTTCTTC
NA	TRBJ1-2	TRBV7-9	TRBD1	CASSHYPPTTGQDFGYTF	TGTGCCAGCAGCCATTACCCCCCCACAACGGGACAGGACTTTGGCTACACCTTC
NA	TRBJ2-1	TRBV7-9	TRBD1	CASSKGQGRGEQFF	TGTGCCAGCAGCAAGGGACAGGGAAGGGGAGAGCAGTTCTTC
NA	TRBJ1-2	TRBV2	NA	CASTLGGAQANYGYTF	TGTGCCAGCACCCTGGGGGGGGCCCAAGCTAACTATGGCTACACCTTC
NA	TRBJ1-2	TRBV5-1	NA	CASSLEPGFNYGYTF	TGCGCCAGCAGCTTGGAGCCAGGGTTTAACTATGGCTACACCTTC
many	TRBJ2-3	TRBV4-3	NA	CASSQLVSTDTQYF	TGCGCCAGCAGCCAACTCGTGAGCACAGATACGCAGTATTTT
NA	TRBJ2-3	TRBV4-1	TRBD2	CASSQDPGSSGASSTDTQYF	TGCGCCAGCAGCCAAGATCCCGGATCTAGCGGGGCCTCTAGCACAGATACGCAGTATTTT
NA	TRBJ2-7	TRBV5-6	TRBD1	CASSWDRRYEQYF	TGTGCCAGCAGCTGGGACAGGCGCTACGAGCAGTACTTC
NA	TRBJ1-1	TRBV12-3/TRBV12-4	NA	CASRLRGVTEAFF	TGTGCCAGTAGACTTCGGGGGGTCACTGAAGCTTTCTTT
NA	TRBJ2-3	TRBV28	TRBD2	CASSLTSGGPPDTQYF	TGTGCCAGCAGTTTGACTAGCGGGGGCCCTCCGGATACGCAGTATTTT
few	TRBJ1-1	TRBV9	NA	CASSVGQENTEAFF	TGTGCCAGCAGCGTAGGACAGGAGAACACTGAAGCTTTCTTT
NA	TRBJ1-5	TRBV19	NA	CASSRYSGVANQPQHF	TGTGCCAGTAGTAGGTACTCGGGGGTCGCAAATCAGCCCCAGCATTTT
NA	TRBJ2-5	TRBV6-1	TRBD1	CAVLGTGETQYF	TGTGCCGTCCTAGGGACAGGAGAGACCCAGTACTTC
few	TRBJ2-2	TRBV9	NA	CASSPQGGNTGELFF	TGTGCCAGCAGCCCCCAGGGGGGCAACACCGGGGAGCTGTTTTTT
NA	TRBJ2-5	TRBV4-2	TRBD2	CASSQDLGGLAQYF	TGTGCCAGCAGCCAAGATCTTGGGGGACTAGCCCAGTACTTC
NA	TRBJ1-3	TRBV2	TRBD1	CASRAGTAGNTIYF	TGTGCCAGCAGGGCCGGGACAGCTGGAAACACCATATATTTT
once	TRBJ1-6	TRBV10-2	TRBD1	CASGQESNSPLHF	TGCGCCAGTGGACAGGAATCTAATTCACCCCTCCACTTT
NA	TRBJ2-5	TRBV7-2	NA	CASREKRATYQETQYF	TGTGCCAGCAGGGAGAAGCGGGCCACATACCAAGAGACCCAGTACTTC
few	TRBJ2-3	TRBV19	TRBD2	CASSISAGGQDTQYF	TGTGCCAGTAGTATTTCCGCGGGGGGGCAAGATACGCAGTATTTT